This TCR beta chain was found in a study of T cell responses to AZD1222 COVID-19 vaccine (dated by TCRdb to the early 2020s). Background for the entire study: AZD1222 recipients with second doses at about 4 weeks or about 12 weeks were pooled, because spike-specific TCR depth and breadth did not differ between schedules. TCR sequencing was performed for some 250 trial participants, of whom roughly 200 were given two doses of AZD1222 and around 26 were given two doses of MenACWY control vaccine. Trial participants were enrolled by age into subgroups of 18-55, 56-69 and 70-plus years, and roughly 150, 30 and 60 TCR-sequenced participants, respectively, were included in these subgroups. Results and caveats for the whole study, not just this receptor: No day 14 peak-response samples were available, so repertoires were characterized only after the peak T cell response. Epitopes outside the regions mutated in the B.1.351 and B.1.1.7 variants were reportedly recognized by nearly half of the unique spike-specific TCRs. Conclusions about previously exposed vaccinees were limited because only a handful of AZD1222 recipients were SARS-CoV-2 seropositive at baseline. After two AZD1222 doses, both the breadth and the depth of spike-specific TCRs were significantly higher than at day 0 and than in MenACWY recipients. Most participants were white British and females outnumbered males, and the authors suggested that clonal diversity may have been underestimated. In the small 56-69-year group, the increase in depth fell short of significance, most likely because of low power. The vaccine-associated CD4 TCRs covered the entire spike protein, and the dominant responses fell in regions 160-218 and 743-854.

Cut back by 0 bases and 4 bases, the V and J ends lie 13 bases apart. The CDR3 measures 17 amino acids from cysteine to phenylalanine. Just the 51-base CDR3 DNA is kept, in frame starting at base 1. Turning to this clone: The antigen it recognizes is unknown. No base-level quality is on record; no much larger clone is a single base apart.

The CDR3 regions of human TCRbeta chains were analyzed by immunosequencing. In the original analysis: Repertoire TCRs were checked for matches against a reference library of SARS-CoV-2-specific TCRs that had been generated using the MIRA antigen-specificity platform. Breadth was defined as the fraction of unique TCRs that were SARS-CoV-2-associated. Depth was defined as the fraction of total T cells that were SARS-CoV-2-associated. Using the MIRA data, every spike-specific TCR was mapped to the spike region that the TCR reacted to and assigned to either a CD4 or a CD8 class. Log10-transformed breadth and depth values were compared by one-way ANOVA with Sidak's multiple comparisons tests. Imported from immuneACCESS, the table was reduced by TCRdb to in-frame sequences with V and J called. These copies leave out some clones; in studies compared against another copy, an unresolved V gene accounts for under half, and the cause of the remainder is not known. V and J calls plus clone size are reproduced from that table; the DNA served to infer D and trimming. The sample table holds 150,000 to 200,000 clones, of which approximately 86% were seen once. About 2.8% of the sample belongs to the ten largest clones.

In the paper's terms, the time point label means: baseline before first vaccination. Vaccinee samples were obtained from the UK trials COV001 and COV002, which included a single-blind randomized controlled phase 2/3 trial of AZD1222 (ChAdOx1 nCoV-19) in healthy adults. For TCRbeta chain sequencing, PBMC samples were collected from trial participants at day 0 and at day 28 after the second dose. The chain joins TRBV23-1 to TRBJ1-6; no D gene call is confident. TRBV23-1 is noted as an ORF with a role that remains uncertain. The source was peripheral blood, collected on day 0 of AZD1222 vaccination. This TCR came from an adult in good health. The CDR3 sequence is CASSQSATLNYNSPLHF. In nucleotide form, the sequence is TGCGCCAGCAGTCAATCGGCCACCCTAAATTATAATTCACCCCTCCACTTT.